These 13 T cell receptor beta chains were sequenced from one sample in a study of cytomegalovirus exposure and HLA in healthy donors. With 60 Vbeta and 13 Jbeta primers, the PCR was carried out. Using immunoSEQ multiplex PCR, the repertoire was profiled, and TCRdb retains in-frame clones only, with some absent. The sample has roughly 120,000 clones, around three quarters seen once. The sequenced sample was PBMCs. These receptors came from a woman younger than 45 in good health and CMV-seropositive.

This chain connects TRBV13 to TRBJ2-7, with TRBD2 as a possible D gene (6 bases). V was cut by 5 bases and J by 7 bases, with 15 bases left in between. The CDR3 runs to 13 residues. From germline, CDR1 is PRHDT and CDR2 FYEKMQ (reference sequence). This CDR3 reads CASSHTVGGEQYF. DNA for the CDR3: TGTGCCAGCAGCCACACGGTTGGGGGGGAGCAGTACTTC. The variable domain in full, with the rest retrieved from reference TRBV13 and TRBJ2-7, is AAGVIQSPRHLIKEKRETATLKCYPIPRHDTVYWYQQGPGQDPQFLISFYEKMQSDKGSIPDRFSAQQFSDYHSELNMSSLELGDSALYFCASSHTVGGEQYFGPGTRLTVT.

This clone was seen once. The V gene is TRBV4-2, the J gene TRBJ1-1, with a possible D match to TRBD1 (6 bases). Germline V gene sequence: CDR1 LGHNA, CDR2 YNFKEQ. The V gene lost 1 base and the J gene lost 11 bases, with 17 bases spanning the gap. This CDR3 has 14 residues. The CDR3: CASSQVGAGGSAFF. The CDR3 DNA is TGTGCCAGCAGCCAAGTGGGGGCTGGGGGCTCGGCTTTCTTT.

The V and J genes are TRBV19 and TRBJ1-2, with 10 bases matching TRBD1. Losses at the gene ends were 8 bases for V and 7 bases for J; bases not matched to a gene: 7. This CDR3 is 13 amino acids long. The germline V gene encodes CDR1 LNHDA and CDR2 SQIVND (reference sequence). In DNA form, the CDR3 reads TGTGCCAGTGGGACAGGGGAAGTCGGTGGCTACACCTTC. It translates to CASGTGEVGGYTF.

CDR3 residues: CASTGQGYNEQFF. The CDR3 DNA reads as TGTGCCAGCACGGGACAGGGCTACAATGAGCAGTTCTTC. This chain uses TRBV28 with TRBJ2-1; TRBD1 agrees at 9 bases. V trimming: 7 bases; J trimming: 3 bases; junction bases outside the gene matches: 1. This CDR3 contains 13 residues. Per the germline V gene, CDR1 is MDHEN and CDR2 is SYDVKM.

The CDR3 reads CASSFWPWTGSPRPAEQFF. The CDR3 DNA follows: TGTGCCAGCAGCTTCTGGCCCTGGACAGGGTCTCCCCGACCGGCTGAGCAGTTCTTC. The chain joins TRBV5-6 to TRBJ2-1; 8 bases align to TRBD1. The CDR3 sequence is 19 residues long. The V and J ends lost 2 bases and 9 bases, in that order; junction bases with no gene match: 22. CDR1 is SGHDT, CDR2 YYEEEE, per germline.

This sequence joins TRBV4-1 and TRBJ2-3; TRBD1 might be the D (5 bases). V was shortened by 4 bases and J by 9 bases, with 11 bases between the two germline ends. Germline V gives CDR1 MGHRA, CDR2 YSYEKL. The CDR3 has 12 residues. CDR3 nucleotide sequence: TGCGCCAGCAGCCCGAGGAAGGGGACGCAGTATTTT. Amino acids: CASSPRKGTQYF.

The rearrangement joins TRBV28 to TRBJ2-5; 7 nucleotides match TRBD1. The DNA matches TRBJ2-7 better at its end, which makes the J call doubtful. There are 14 residues in the CDR3. Germline V gene sequence: CDR1 MDHEN, CDR2 SYDVKM. This CDR3 reads CASRGTVSSYEQYF. CDR3 sequence (DNA): TGTGCCAGCAGGGGGACAGTCAGCTCCTACGAGCAGTACTTC.

The genes are TRBV5-4 and TRBJ2-3, with D possibly TRBD1 on 5 matching bases. Trimming removed 3 bases at V and 0 bases at J, with 14 bases between. Germline values: CDR1 SGHNT, CDR2 YYREEE (reference sequence). The CDR3 runs to 16 residues. CDR3 region: CASSWARTRSTDTQYF. The CDR3 DNA reads TGTGCCAGCAGCTGGGCTAGGACACGCAGCACAGATACGCAGTATTTT.

The rearrangement links TRBV9 to TRBJ1-1; D might be TRBD1 (5 bases). Germline-derived CDR1 and CDR2 are SGDLS and YYNGEE. V was clipped by 3 bases and J by 5 bases, with 11 bases between them. The length of the CDR3 is 13 residues. CDR3 sequence reads: CASSAGGETEAFF. The CDR3 coding sequence is TGTGCCAGCAGCGCGGGAGGGGAAACTGAAGCTTTCTTT.

The chain links TRBV9 to TRBJ2-7, with D possibly matching TRBD2 (6 bases). This CDR3 contains 15 residues. V was pared by 0 bases and J by 3 bases, with 13 bases between. The germline V gene has CDR1 SGDLS and CDR2 YYNGEE. CDR3 DNA: TGTGCCAGCAGCGTAGGGAGAGGAGGGCTCTACGAGCAGTACTTC. Amino acids: CASSVGRGGLYEQYF.

The chain has TRBV5-6 and TRBJ2-7, with D possibly being TRBD1 (5 bases). CDR1 SGHDT and CDR2 YYEEEE come from the germline V gene. The CDR3 totals 15 residues. Trimming removed 4 bases at V and 2 bases at J, with 16 bases between. The CDR3 reads CASSKSRDRTYEQYF. DNA of the CDR3: TGTGCCAGCAGCAAGAGCAGGGATCGGACCTACGAGCAGTACTTC.

This chain links TRBV7-2 with TRBJ2-2; D is ambiguous. The ends were cut back, 1 base at V and 3 bases at J, with 9 bases in the middle. The CDR3 length is 15 residues. CDR1 is SGHTA, CDR2 FQGNSA, per germline. CDR3 coding DNA: TGTGCCAGCAGCTTAGGAGATCGGTACACCGGGGAGCTGTTTTTT. Protein sequence: CASSLGDRYTGELFF.

This chain uses TRBV25-1 with TRBJ1-4, with TRBD1 matching over 9 bases. V lost 3 bases to trimming and J lost 5 bases; unmatched junction nucleotides: 4. CDR3 length: 15 amino acids. Germline V CDR1 and CDR2: MGHDK, SYGVNS. CDR3 sequence reads: CASSEGTGMNEKLFF. The CDR3 DNA reads as TGTGCCAGCAGTGAGGGGACAGGGATGAATGAAAAACTGTTTTTT.